This T cell receptor beta chain emerged from a study of T cell repertoires in cytomegalovirus infection. Study in general: Public TCR beta signatures marked donors with CMV infection and the matching HLA.

V shed 0 bases and J shed 3 bases, with 18 bases lying between them. Germline-derived CDR1 and CDR2 are SGHDT and YYEEEE. This CDR3 is 17 amino acids long. This clonotype came up many times. Its specificity is unknown. Study results and caveats: HLA-C-restricted CMV clonotypes gave the most frequent clonotype in two of eight donors. Carriers of CMV plus the relevant HLA were identified by cumulative public TCR beta family frequency.

MiXCR, run by TCRdb on the reads, gives a single entry per CDR3 protein. Among roughly 310,000 distinct CDR3 sequences listed, roughly a sixth were seen once. The sequenced material came from PBMCs. V gene TRBV5-6 combines with J gene TRBJ1-1; D is unresolved. This TCR came from a human donor in good health (CMV status not recorded). Some clones in this sample may be carry-over from other donors' samples. CDR3 bases: TGTGCCAGCAGCTTGGTTCGTGGCCTCCTCGGAGACACTGAAGCTTTCTTT. Amino acids: CASSLVRGLLGDTEAFF.